The 14 T cell receptor beta chains presented below share a single source sample, sequenced in a study of T cells in Graves' hyperthyroidism and ophthalmopathy. RNA transcripts provided the source from which TCR beta CDR3 regions were amplified. HTBI primers were employed in a first-round RT-PCR of the TCR CDR3. Each CDR3 protein gets one entry after TCRdb re-called the multiplex PCR reads with MiXCR. The profile shows around 280,000 distinct CDR3 sequences, roughly 13% of them singletons. Sequencing input: blood. The receptors were gathered from a woman in her thirties or forties with Graves' hyperthyroidism.

This clonotype was counted many times. The gene calls are TRBV12-3 or TRBV12-4 and TRBJ1-5; D is ambiguous. This CDR3 is built from 13 residues. Trimming took off 4 bases at V and 7 bases at J, with 11 bases between the two ends. This CDR3 is CASSYSTRQPQHF. The CDR3 nucleotides read TGTGCCAGCAGTTACTCCACGAGACAGCCCCAGCATTTT.

This clonotype was recorded at least ten times. This chain joins TRBV12-3 or TRBV12-4 and TRBJ1-4, with D tentatively TRBD1 (5 bases). V shed 8 bases and J shed 11 bases, with 18 bases lying between them. This CDR3 comprises 13 residues. The CDR3 DNA is TGTGCCAGCGCCTCTGGAGCTGGGGGGAAACTGTTTTTT. The encoded protein is CASASGAGGKLFF.

The chain has TRBV18 and TRBJ1-2; TRBD1 is a possible D gene (6 bases). The CDR3 contains 15 residues. V was pared by 3 bases and J by 2 bases, with 13 bases between. Germline V gene sequence: CDR1 KGHSH, CDR2 LQKENI. As DNA, the CDR3 is TGTGCCAGCTCACCCACGCGTCAGGGGAACTATGGCTACACCTTC. Residues: CASSPTRQGNYGYTF.

Ten or more counts support this clonotype. The V gene is TRBV3-1, the J gene TRBJ1-1; D ambiguous. This CDR3 contains 15 residues. CDR1 LGHDT and CDR2 YNNKEL come from the germline V gene (reference sequence). Trimming left V 1 base short and J 5 bases short, with 14 bases between. CDR3: CASSQARWPRTEAFF. CDR3 coding DNA: TGTGCCAGCAGCCAAGCCAGGTGGCCGCGGACTGAAGCTTTCTTT.

This clonotype was seen only a few times. This chain joins TRBV28 and TRBJ2-2, with 7 bases aligning to TRBD2. V gave up 7 bases and J gave up 2 bases; unmatched junction bases: 7. CDR1 and CDR2 (germline): MDHEN, SYDVKM. This CDR3 has 15 amino acids. The CDR3 region has the DNA TGTGCCAGCAAGGGCCCGGGGGGAAACACCGGGGAGCTGTTTTTT. Translated, it gives CASKGPGGNTGELFF.

In this sample, this clonotype turned up a few times. The chain uses TRBV2 and TRBJ1-3, with D possibly TRBD1 on 5 matching bases. The CDR3 sequence is 17 residues long. Germline-derived CDR1 and CDR2 are SNHLY and FYNNEI. The DNA for the CDR3 is TGTGCGAGCGCTGAAGGGGTGACCCTACGTACTGGAAACACCATATATTTT. Amino acids: CASAEGVTLRTGNTIYF.

J is TRBJ1-1 and V is TRBV7-2, with unresolved D. The CDR3 covers 14 residues. Germline V gives CDR1 SGHTA, CDR2 FQGNSA. V lost 1 base and J lost 1, with 7 bases in between. Here the CDR3 DNA reads TGTGCCAGCAGCTTAGTGGCCCAGAACACTGAAGCTTTCTTT. Its translation is CASSLVAQNTEAFF.

The table lists this clonotype with many counts. The rearrangement links TRBV20-1 to TRBJ2-7, with D possibly TRBD2 on 6 matching bases. CDR3 length: 16 residues. V lost 1 base and J lost 2, with 18 bases in between. The germline V gene encodes CDR1 DFQATT and CDR2 SNEGSKA (reference sequence). CDR3 in DNA: TGCAGTGCTAGAGGGAATAGCGGAATAAACCCCTACGAGCAGTACTTC. Amino acids: CSARGNSGINPYEQYF.

There are many counts of this clonotype. The chain uses TRBV7-2 and TRBJ2-2; D is unresolved. The CDR3 loop spans 12 amino acids. CDR1 SGHTA and CDR2 FQGNSA come from the germline V gene. V was pared by 4 bases and J by 5 bases, with 5 bases between. DNA for the CDR3: TGTGCCAGCAGCTCAATGACCGGGGAGCTGTTTTTT. Translation gives CASSSMTGELFF.

This clonotype appeared many times. The chain links TRBV2 to TRBJ1-2; TRBD1 aligns across 8 bases. The CDR3 loop spans 14 amino acids. CDR1 and CDR2 (germline): SNHLY, FYNNEI. With 1 base clipped from V and 6 bases from J, the junction kept 4 bases outside the gene matches. Written as DNA, the CDR3 is TGTGCCAGCAGTGAAGGGACAGGGTGGAATGGCTACACCTTC. This encodes CASSEGTGWNGYTF.

Ten or more counts support this clonotype. The genes are TRBV28 and TRBJ1-3; D not certain. The length of the CDR3 is 16 residues. Germline CDR1 is MDHEN and CDR2 is SYDVKM. V was shortened by 7 bases and J by 2 bases, with 18 bases between the two germline ends. In nucleotides, the CDR3 is TGTGCCAGCAAACGGTTCTCTCGGGTAGCTGGAAACACCATATATTTT. Translating gives CASKRFSRVAGNTIYF.

This clonotype came up once. A much larger clonotype is one base distant, so this may be a read error. The V and J genes are TRBV7-9 and TRBJ1-1; possible D gene TRBD1, 6 bases. Trimming left V 6 bases short and J 1 base short, with 18 bases between. CDR1 and CDR2 (germline): SEHNR, FQNEAQ (reference sequence). The CDR3 extends over 16 amino acids. Here the CDR3 DNA reads TGTGCCAGCAGGGAAGGACGGGGGGCAGGGAACACTGAAGCTTTCTTT. It is translated as CASREGRGAGNTEAFF.

This clonotype showed up many times. The chain has TRBV28 and TRBJ2-1; 9 nucleotides match TRBD2. The CDR3 sequence is 14 residues long. With V trimmed by 5 bases and J by 7 bases, 6 bases remained unmatched. Germline assignment: CDR1 MDHEN and CDR2 SYDVKM. CDR3 nucleotides: TGTGCCAGCAGTGGGACTAGCCCCTCTAATGAGCAGTTCTTC. Amino acid sequence: CASSGTSPSNEQFF. Using reference TRBV28 and TRBJ2-1 for the parts outside the CDR3, the full variable domain is DVKVTQSSRYLVKRTGEKVFLECVQDMDHENMFWYRQDPGLGLRLIYFSYDVKMKEKGDIPEGYSVSREKKERFSLILESASTNQTSMYLCASSGTSPSNEQFFGPGTRLTVL.

At least ten counts were recorded for this clonotype. The V gene is TRBV2, the J gene TRBJ2-4, with 7 positions matching TRBD2. Germline V gene data show CDR1 as SNHLY and CDR2 as FYNNEI. The CDR3 consists of 15 residues. V trimming: 7 bases; J trimming: 0 bases; junction bases outside the gene matches: 6. CDR3 sequence reads: CASTLGGRAKNIQYF. The CDR3 bases are TGTGCCAGCACTCTGGGAGGGCGAGCCAAAAACATTCAGTACTTC.